This T cell receptor beta chain came from a study of cytomegalovirus exposure and HLA in healthy donors. Notes on this clone: Antigen: not known.

The PCR contained 60 Vbeta and 13 Jbeta primers. Generated by immunoSEQ multiplex PCR, the TCRdb table keeps only in-frame clones and is missing some. This sample has some 150,000 clones, with more than 75% found just once. Study-wide findings and caveats: Across HLA loci, a later analysis found differing TCR association rates, with DRB1 most and HLA-C fewest.

V was pared by 5 bases and J by 1 base, with 4 bases of the junction left unmatched. Germline CDR1 reads SGHAT; CDR2 reads FQNNGV. There are 14 residues in the CDR3. The source is a woman aged 25-40 years in good health and CMV-seronegative. The chain carries TRBV11-2 and TRBJ2-7; 8 nucleotides align to TRBD2. Sequenced: PBMCs. CDR3 DNA: TGTGCCAGCAGCCCAGGGACTAGTTCCTACGAGCAGTACTTC. It translates to CASSPGTSSYEQYF.